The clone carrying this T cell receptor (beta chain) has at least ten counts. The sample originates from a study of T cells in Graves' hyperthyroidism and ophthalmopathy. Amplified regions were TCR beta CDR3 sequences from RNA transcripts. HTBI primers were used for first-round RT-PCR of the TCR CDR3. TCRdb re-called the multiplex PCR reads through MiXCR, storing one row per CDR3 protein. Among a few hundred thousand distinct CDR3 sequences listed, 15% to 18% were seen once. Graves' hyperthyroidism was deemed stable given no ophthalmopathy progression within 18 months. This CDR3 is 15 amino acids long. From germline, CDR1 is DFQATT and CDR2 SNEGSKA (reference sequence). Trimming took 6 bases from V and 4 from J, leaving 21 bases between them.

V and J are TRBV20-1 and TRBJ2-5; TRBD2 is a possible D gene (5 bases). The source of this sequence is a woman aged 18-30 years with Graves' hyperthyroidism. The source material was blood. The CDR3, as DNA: TGCAGTGCCCCGGGGTGGCGTCGAGGTGGAGAGACCCAGTACTTC. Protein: CSAPGWRRGGETQYF.